The clone carrying this TCR beta chain was found many times. What it binds is unknown. The CDR3 loop spans 16 amino acids. Trimming cost V 3 bases and J 8 bases; bases outside gene matches: 5. Germline lookup yields CDR1 SGHRS and CDR2 YFSETQ. The data stem from a study of T-cell memory formation after mild COVID-19. Study summary: TCR clusters largely stayed donor specific.

Amplification by 5'RACE using constant-segment primers produced TCR alpha and TCR beta cDNA libraries that carried sample barcodes and UMIs. Via MiXCR, TCRdb re-called the 5' RACE reads, giving one row per CDR3 protein. The table lists 150,000 to 200,000 distinct CDR3 sequences, approximately 10% of them singletons, with approximately 3.4% in the top ten. Overall study findings and caveats: Some responding clones appeared in pre-infection memory, suggesting cross-reactive memory joined.

Source material: PBMCs or a T cell subset sorted from them (not recorded which). The gene calls are TRBV5-1 and TRBJ2-1, with 16 bases matching TRBD2. The receptor's source is a man between 18 and 29 years old who had mild COVID-19 (a few samples of this study predate the infection). Cell type and time point are not known. Here the CDR3 DNA reads TGCGCCAGCAGCTGGGGACTAGCGGGGGGGCTTCATGAGCAGTTCTTC. Its protein is CASSWGLAGGLHEQFF.